This entry describes one TCR beta chain. Its antigen is still unknown. This may stem from a read error, because a much larger clone lies one nucleotide away. This sample was taken from a study of regulatory T cells in long-lasting Graves disease. Building of the TCR beta libraries involved iRepertoire HTBI primers and Arm-PCR of CDR3 regions. Source study methods: Throughout the samples, researchers identified around 65 TRBV and more than twelve TRBJ segments. TCRdb ran MiXCR on the multiplex PCR reads and lists one entry per CDR3 protein. For this entry, the V and J calls and clone size follow TCRdb and not the study's own pipeline. The sample holds some 450,000 distinct CDR3 sequences, roughly 15% seen once. V was shortened by 3 bases and J by 10 bases, with 25 bases between the two germline ends. The CDR3 has 17 amino acids. The time point was: newly diagnosed GD, antithyroid drugs for less than 3 months. Construction of the TCR library relied on RNA isolated from PBMCs.

Points from the study as a whole: Among the persistent patients, 2,500 to 3,000 public clonotypes were shared, more than the approximately 970 shared among new patients.

These data are also associated with another study on T cells in Graves' hyperthyroidism and ophthalmopathy.

Sequences were derived from peripheral blood mononuclear cells (PBMCs), sampled at new diagnosis, from a patient treated with antithyroid drugs. The chain joins TRBV12-3 or TRBV12-4 to TRBJ2-1, with a tentative D call TRBD2 (6 bases). The clonotype originates from a woman in her twenties or thirties with Graves disease. The CDR3 sequence: CASSFGPGEFVDYEQFF. Written as DNA, the CDR3 is TGTGCCAGCAGTTTCGGGCCGGGGGAATTCGTGGACTACGAGCAGTTCTTC.